Presented here are 19 T cell receptor beta chains from one specimen sequenced in a study of blood T cells in healthy people across ages. A second PCR of roughly 7 to 11 cycles used a sample-barcoded 5' primer and a J-beta primer mix. TCRdb processed the 5' RACE reads anew with MiXCR; each CDR3 protein has one entry. The sample has about 570,000 distinct CDR3 sequences, 27% seen once. The sequenced sample was blood. These receptor sequences come from a woman aged 70 to 79 in good health.

With respect to this clonotype: A junction boundary mismatches the germline segment, possibly from a read error. The CDR3 is CVSSYSGVDEKLFF. CDR3 nucleotide sequence: TGTGTCAGCAGTTACTCAGGGGTGGATGAAAAACTGTTTTTT. The V call is TRBV6-5, the J call TRBJ1-4, with D tentatively TRBD1 (6 bases). Germline V gives CDR1 MNHEY, CDR2 SVGAGI. CDR3 length equals 14 residues.

The J gene is TRBJ1-1, the V gene TRBV7-9; D is possibly TRBD1 (5 bases). Trimming stripped 4 bases from V and 10 bases from J, with 13 bases between. Germline V gives CDR1 SEHNR, CDR2 FQNEAQ (reference sequence). The CDR3 contains 12 residues. CDR3 in DNA: TGTGCCAGCAGCTCCTCCGGGACGGGAGCTTTCTTT. Encoded protein: CASSSSGTGAFF.

The chain has TRBV6-2 or TRBV6-3 and TRBJ1-5; TRBD1 is a possible D gene (6 bases). V lost 7 bases, J lost 2 bases, and 15 bases lay in between. Germline V gene lookup returns CDR1 MNHEY and CDR2 SVGEGT. The CDR3 is made up of 15 amino acids. The CDR3 DNA reads as TGTGCCAGCACCCTGGACAGAGACCGCAATCAGCCCCAGCATTTT. Protein product: CASTLDRDRNQPQHF.

This clonotype showed up just once. The chain couples TRBV6-6 to TRBJ2-4, with D possibly matching TRBD2 (5 bases). Germline lookup yields CDR1 MNHNY and CDR2 SVGAGI (reference sequence). This CDR3 has 13 amino acids. With 5 bases removed from V and 7 bases from J, the gap between germline ends came to 12 bases. The DNA of the CDR3 is TGTGCCAGCAGTACTCCACCGGGGAACATTCAGTACTTC. Its protein product is CASSTPPGNIQYF.

V gene TRBV20-1 combines with J gene TRBJ2-2, with no clear D. This CDR3 is built from 12 residues. Per germline, CDR1 DFQATT and CDR2 SNEGSKA (reference sequence). V lost 2 bases, J lost 2 bases, and 3 bases lay in between. The CDR3 loop reads CSARPNTGELFF. For the CDR3, the DNA is TGCAGTGCTAGACCTAACACCGGGGAGCTGTTTTTT.

CDR3: CSGSPAGGLDTQYF. CDR3 nucleotide sequence: TGCAGTGGTAGCCCAGCGGGGGGGTTAGATACGCAGTATTTT. The chain couples TRBV20-1 to TRBJ2-3, with TRBD2 matching over 10 bases. V was pared by 7 bases and J by 5 bases, with 9 bases of the junction left unmatched. Germline V gives CDR1 DFQATT, CDR2 SNEGSKA (reference sequence). The CDR3 is 14 residues long.

This rearrangement joins TRBV7-2 to TRBJ1-1; TRBD1 aligns across 9 bases. The germline gives CDR1 SGHTA, CDR2 FQGNSA. The V and J ends lost 3 bases and 11 bases, in that order; junction bases with no gene match: 7. The CDR3 runs 13 residues. In DNA, the CDR3 is TGTGCCAGCAGCTTTAAACAGGGGGCAGGGGCTTTCTTT. Its translation: CASSFKQGAGAFF.

The J gene is TRBJ2-5, the V gene TRBV20-1, with 8 bases lining up with TRBD1. CDR1 and CDR2 (germline): DFQATT, SNEGSKA (reference sequence). The ends lost 6 bases at V and 5 bases at J; junction bases unmatched: 14. The CDR3 spans 15 residues. CDR3 region: CSATYRGFRRETQYF. The CDR3 nucleotides read TGCAGTGCAACCTACAGGGGGTTTCGTCGGGAGACCCAGTACTTC.

The V gene is TRBV12-3 or TRBV12-4, the J gene TRBJ1-3; the D gene is possibly TRBD1 (5 bases). The CDR3 contains 14 residues. V was cut by 11 bases and J by 0 bases, with 14 bases left in between. The CDR3 is CAGRDRSSGNTIYF. Written as DNA, the CDR3 is TGTGCCGGCCGAGACAGATCCTCTGGAAACACCATATATTTT.

This clonotype was found a few times. The rearrangement joins TRBV7-2 to TRBJ2-1; 7 bases line up with TRBD1. V shed 5 bases and J 3 bases; nucleotides not matched to a gene: 10. Germline CDR1 SGHTA, CDR2 FQGNSA. The CDR3 is 16 residues long. CDR3 loop: CASSTTGTAFYNEQFF. As DNA, the CDR3 is TGTGCCAGCAGCACAACCGGGACAGCCTTCTACAATGAGCAGTTCTTC.

This clonotype has just a few counts. This sequence joins TRBV3-1 and TRBJ1-3, with TRBD1 as a possible D gene (6 bases). The CDR3 covers 16 residues. Germline CDR1 reads LGHDT; CDR2 reads YNNKEL (reference sequence). V was clipped by 2 bases and J by 3 bases, with 14 bases between them. CDR3 sequence (DNA): TGTGCCAGCAGCCAATTTCCGGGGGCTGATGGAAACACCATATATTTT. Protein product: CASSQFPGADGNTIYF. The complete variable domain, with remaining parts taken from reference TRBV3-1 and TRBJ1-3, reads DTAVSQTPKYLVTQMGNDKSIKCEQNLGHDTMYWYKQDSKKFLKIMFSYNNKELIINETVPNRFSPKSPDKAHLNLHINSLELGDSAVYFCASSQFPGADGNTIYFGEGSWLTVV.

The chain has TRBV12-3 or TRBV12-4 and TRBJ2-3; D not certain. There are 14 residues in the CDR3. Trimming took off 5 bases at V and 2 bases at J, with 11 bases between the two ends. CDR3 in DNA: TGTGCCAGCAGTCCCAGGATTATCACAGATACGCAGTATTTT. Amino acid sequence: CASSPRIITDTQYF.

This clonotype was picked up one time. This chain joins TRBV5-1 and TRBJ1-2; the match to TRBD1 covers 9 bases. This CDR3 has 15 amino acids. Germline assignment: CDR1 SGHRS and CDR2 YFSETQ. Unmatched junction bases numbered 4, after V lost 2 bases and J lost 2 bases. As DNA, the CDR3 is TGCGCCAGCAGCTTAACAGGGACAGGGAACTATGGCTACACCTTC. Translation gives CASSLTGTGNYGYTF.

The chain combines TRBV7-3 with TRBJ2-2; D is uncertain. The germline gives CDR1 SGHTA, CDR2 FQGTGA. The CDR3 runs to 16 residues. Trimming shortened V by 1 base and J by 7 bases, and 16 bases separated the two germline ends. CDR3 DNA: TGTGCCAGCAGCTTAATGCCCGTGGGTAGCTACGGGGAGCTGTTTTTT. It yields the protein CASSLMPVGSYGELFF.

The sample holds a few counts of this clonotype. The rearrangement links TRBV7-3 to TRBJ1-1, with D tentatively TRBD1 (6 bases). Germline assignment: CDR1 SGHTA and CDR2 FQGTGA. V gave up 5 bases and J gave up 4 bases, with 14 bases separating them. This CDR3 comprises 14 residues. The CDR3 loop reads CASSMLRDTTEAFF. In nucleotides, the CDR3 is TGTGCCAGCAGCATGCTTCGGGACACCACTGAAGCTTTCTTT.

The chain is built from TRBV25-1 and TRBJ1-2, with 8 positions matching TRBD1. In germline, CDR1 is MGHDK, CDR2 SYGVNS. J was trimmed by 7 bases and V by 8 bases; bases with no gene match: 15. CDR3 length: 15 residues. Here the CDR3 reads CASSQPGDRGSGYTF. CDR3 DNA sequence: TGTGCCAGCTCTCAACCGGGAGACAGGGGTTCTGGCTACACCTTC.

The chain recombines TRBV5-1 with TRBJ1-4; D possibly corresponds to TRBD1 (5 bases). The CDR3 length is 14 residues. Germline V gene sequence: CDR1 SGHRS, CDR2 YFSETQ. Trimming cost V 3 bases and J 3 bases, with 9 bases left between them. The CDR3 loop is CASSSGAANEKLFF. In nucleotides, the CDR3 is TGCGCCAGCAGCTCCGGGGCCGCTAATGAAAAACTGTTTTTT.

This clonotype was seen only a few times. The chain joins TRBV4-2 to TRBJ1-2; tentatively, D is TRBD1 (6 bases). Per germline, CDR1 LGHNA and CDR2 YNFKEQ. CDR3 size: 16 residues. V was shortened by 0 bases and J by 8 bases, with 19 bases between the two germline ends. CDR3 residues: CASSQDLSKTGRGYTF. CDR3 bases: TGTGCCAGCAGCCAAGATTTGAGTAAAACAGGGCGAGGCTACACCTTC.

The J gene is TRBJ1-1, the V gene TRBV29-1; D is unresolved. V was clipped by 4 bases and J by 5 bases, with 17 bases between them. The CDR3 has 14 residues. Germline assignment: CDR1 SQVTM and CDR2 ANQGSEA. CDR3 sequence reads: CSVGSSWARTEAFF. The CDR3 nucleotides are TGCAGCGTTGGGTCCTCTTGGGCGAGGACTGAAGCTTTCTTT.